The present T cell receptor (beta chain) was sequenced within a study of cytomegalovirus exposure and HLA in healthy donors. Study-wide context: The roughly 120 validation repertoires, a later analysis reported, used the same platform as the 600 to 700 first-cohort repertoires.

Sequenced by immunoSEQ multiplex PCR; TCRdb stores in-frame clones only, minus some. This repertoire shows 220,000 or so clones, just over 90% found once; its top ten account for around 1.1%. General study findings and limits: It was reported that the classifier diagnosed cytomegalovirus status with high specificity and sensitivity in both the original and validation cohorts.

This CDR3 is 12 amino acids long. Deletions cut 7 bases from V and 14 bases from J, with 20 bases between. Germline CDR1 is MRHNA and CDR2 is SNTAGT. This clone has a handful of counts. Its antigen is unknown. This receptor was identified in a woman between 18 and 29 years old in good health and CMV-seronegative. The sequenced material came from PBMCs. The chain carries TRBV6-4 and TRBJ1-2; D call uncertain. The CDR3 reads CASIGPSGGLTF. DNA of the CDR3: TGTGCCAGCATAGGACCCTCGGGCGGACTAACCTTC.